Included here is one T cell receptor (beta chain) sequence, with context. The sample comes from a study of cytomegalovirus exposure and HLA in healthy donors. Germline-derived CDR1 and CDR2 are LNHNV and YYDKDF (reference sequence). This CDR3 is built from 12 residues. V dropped 2 bases and J dropped 8; count of bases not matched to a gene: 2. The study ran its PCR with 60 Vbeta and 13 Jbeta primers. TCRdb keeps only in-frame clones here, not all; method: immunoSEQ multiplex PCR. Of about 73,000 clones detected, over 70% appear once; the ten largest clones hold approximately 13%. This chain uses TRBV15 with TRBJ1-1; 7 positions match TRBD1. This sequence originates from a man between 65 and 85 years old in good health and CMV-seronegative. Sequenced input: PBMCs. The CDR3 DNA reads as TGTGCCACCAGCAGATACAGGGGAGAAGCTTTCTTT. Translating it yields CATSRYRGEAFF.